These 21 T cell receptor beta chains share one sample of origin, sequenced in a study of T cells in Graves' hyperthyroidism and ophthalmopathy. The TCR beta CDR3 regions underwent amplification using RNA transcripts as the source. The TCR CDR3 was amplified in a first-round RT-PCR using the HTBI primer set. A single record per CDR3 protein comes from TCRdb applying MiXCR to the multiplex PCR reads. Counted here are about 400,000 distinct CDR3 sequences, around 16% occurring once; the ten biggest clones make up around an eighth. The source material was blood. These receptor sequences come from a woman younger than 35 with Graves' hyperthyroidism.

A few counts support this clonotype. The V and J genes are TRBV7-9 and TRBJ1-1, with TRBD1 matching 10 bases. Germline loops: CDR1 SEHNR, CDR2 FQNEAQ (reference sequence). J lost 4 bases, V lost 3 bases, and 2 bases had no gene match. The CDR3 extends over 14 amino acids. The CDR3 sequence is CASSFGTGVTEAFF. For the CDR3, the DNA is TGTGCCAGCAGCTTCGGGACAGGGGTCACTGAAGCTTTCTTT.

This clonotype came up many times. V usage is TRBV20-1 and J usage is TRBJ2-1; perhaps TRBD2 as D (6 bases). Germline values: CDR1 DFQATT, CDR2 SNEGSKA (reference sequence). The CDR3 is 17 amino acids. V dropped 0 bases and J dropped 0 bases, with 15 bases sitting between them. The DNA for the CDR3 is TGCAGTGCTAGAGACTCGAGGCGGGGAAGCTCCTACAATGAGCAGTTCTTC. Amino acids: CSARDSRRGSSYNEQFF.

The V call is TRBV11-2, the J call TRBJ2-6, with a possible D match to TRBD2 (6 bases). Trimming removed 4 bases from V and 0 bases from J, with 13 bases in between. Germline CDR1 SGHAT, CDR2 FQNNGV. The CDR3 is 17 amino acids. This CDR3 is CASSWGVPPSGANVLTF. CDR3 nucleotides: TGTGCCAGCAGCTGGGGGGTTCCACCCTCTGGGGCCAACGTCCTGACTTTC.

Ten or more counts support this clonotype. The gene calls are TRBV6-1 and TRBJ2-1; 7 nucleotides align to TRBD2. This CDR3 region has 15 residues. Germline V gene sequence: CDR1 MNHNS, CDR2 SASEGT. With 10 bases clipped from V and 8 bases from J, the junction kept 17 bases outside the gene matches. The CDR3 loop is CATKSLASGRDEQFF. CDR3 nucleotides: TGTGCCACCAAGAGTTTAGCTAGCGGAAGGGATGAGCAGTTCTTC.

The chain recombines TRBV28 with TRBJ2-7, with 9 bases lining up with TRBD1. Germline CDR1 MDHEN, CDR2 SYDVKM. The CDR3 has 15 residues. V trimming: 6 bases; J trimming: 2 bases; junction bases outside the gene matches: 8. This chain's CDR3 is CASSSLWTGAYEQYF. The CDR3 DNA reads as TGTGCCAGCAGCTCCCTTTGGACAGGGGCCTACGAGCAGTACTTC.

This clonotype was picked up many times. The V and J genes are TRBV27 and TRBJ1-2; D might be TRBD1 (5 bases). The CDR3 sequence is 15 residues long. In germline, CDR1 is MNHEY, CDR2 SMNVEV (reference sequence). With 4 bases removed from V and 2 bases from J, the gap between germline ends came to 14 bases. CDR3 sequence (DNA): TGTGCCAGCAGTTCGCAGGGCGGGAAGAACTATGGCTACACCTTC. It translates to CASSSQGGKNYGYTF.

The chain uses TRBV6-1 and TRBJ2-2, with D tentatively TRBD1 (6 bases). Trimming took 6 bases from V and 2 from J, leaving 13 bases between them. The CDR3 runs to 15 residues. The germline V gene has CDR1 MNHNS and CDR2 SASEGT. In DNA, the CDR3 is TGTGCCAGCAGGAGTACAGGGAGTAACACCGGGGAGCTGTTTTTT. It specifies CASRSTGSNTGELFF.

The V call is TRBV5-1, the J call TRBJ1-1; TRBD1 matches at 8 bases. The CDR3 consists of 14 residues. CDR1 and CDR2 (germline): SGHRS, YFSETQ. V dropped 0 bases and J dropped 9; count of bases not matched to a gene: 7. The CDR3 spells CASSLGGQGAKAFF. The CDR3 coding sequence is TGCGCCAGCAGCTTGGGGGGGCAGGGGGCGAAAGCTTTCTTT.

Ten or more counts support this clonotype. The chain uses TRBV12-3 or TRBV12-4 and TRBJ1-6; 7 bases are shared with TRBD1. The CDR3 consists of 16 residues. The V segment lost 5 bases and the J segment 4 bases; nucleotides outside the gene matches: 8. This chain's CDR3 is CASSPGTDVYNSPLHF. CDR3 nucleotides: TGTGCCAGCAGTCCCGGGACAGACGTTTATAATTCACCCCTCCACTTT.

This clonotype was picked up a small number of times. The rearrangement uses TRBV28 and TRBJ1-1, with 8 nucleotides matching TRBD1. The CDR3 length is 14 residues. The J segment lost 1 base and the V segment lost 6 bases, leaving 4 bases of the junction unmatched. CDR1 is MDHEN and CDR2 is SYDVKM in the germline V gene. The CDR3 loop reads CASSMDRANTEAFF. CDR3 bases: TGTGCCAGCAGCATGGACAGGGCGAACACTGAAGCTTTCTTT.

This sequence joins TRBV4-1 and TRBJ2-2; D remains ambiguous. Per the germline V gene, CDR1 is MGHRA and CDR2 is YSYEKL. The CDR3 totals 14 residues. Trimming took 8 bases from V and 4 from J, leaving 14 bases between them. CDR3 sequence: CASRPSGGTGELFF. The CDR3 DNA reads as TGCGCCAGCCGACCCTCTGGCGGCACCGGGGAGCTGTTTTTT.

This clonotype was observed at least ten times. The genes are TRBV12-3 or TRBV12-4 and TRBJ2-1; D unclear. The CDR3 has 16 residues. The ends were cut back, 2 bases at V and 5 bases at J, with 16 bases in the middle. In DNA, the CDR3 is TGTGCCAGCAGTTTAAGGCGGCTAGTGAAACACAATGAGCAGTTCTTC. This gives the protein CASSLRRLVKHNEQFF.

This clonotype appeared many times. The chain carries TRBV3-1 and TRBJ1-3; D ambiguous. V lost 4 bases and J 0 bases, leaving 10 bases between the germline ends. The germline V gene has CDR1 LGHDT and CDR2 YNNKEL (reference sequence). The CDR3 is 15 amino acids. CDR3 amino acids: CASSPFASSGNTIYF. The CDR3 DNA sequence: TGTGCCAGCAGCCCCTTTGCGAGCTCTGGAAACACCATATATTTT.

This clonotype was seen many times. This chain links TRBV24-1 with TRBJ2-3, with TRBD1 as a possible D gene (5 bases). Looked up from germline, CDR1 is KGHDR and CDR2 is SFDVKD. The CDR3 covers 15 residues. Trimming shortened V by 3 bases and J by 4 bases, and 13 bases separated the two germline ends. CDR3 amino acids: CATSDIGVTADTQYF. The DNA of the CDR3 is TGTGCCACCAGTGATATAGGGGTAACGGCAGATACGCAGTATTTT.

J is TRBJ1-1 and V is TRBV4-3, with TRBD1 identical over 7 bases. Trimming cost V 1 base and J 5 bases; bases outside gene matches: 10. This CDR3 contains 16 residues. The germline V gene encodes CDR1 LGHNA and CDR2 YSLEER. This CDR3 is CASSQVSTGLYTEAFF. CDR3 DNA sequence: TGCGCCAGCAGCCAAGTCTCGACAGGGCTTTATACTGAAGCTTTCTTT.

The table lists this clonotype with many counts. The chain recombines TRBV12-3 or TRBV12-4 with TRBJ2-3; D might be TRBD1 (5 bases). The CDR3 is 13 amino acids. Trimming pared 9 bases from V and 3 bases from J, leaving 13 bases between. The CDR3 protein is CASCLGRTDTQYF. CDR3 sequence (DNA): TGTGCCAGTTGCTTGGGGCGGACAGATACGCAGTATTTT.

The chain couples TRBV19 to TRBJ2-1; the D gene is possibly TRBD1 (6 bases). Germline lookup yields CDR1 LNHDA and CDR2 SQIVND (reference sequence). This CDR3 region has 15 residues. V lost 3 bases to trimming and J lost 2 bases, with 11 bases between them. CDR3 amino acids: CASSMWQGPYNEQFF. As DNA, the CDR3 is TGTGCCAGTAGTATGTGGCAGGGGCCCTACAATGAGCAGTTCTTC.

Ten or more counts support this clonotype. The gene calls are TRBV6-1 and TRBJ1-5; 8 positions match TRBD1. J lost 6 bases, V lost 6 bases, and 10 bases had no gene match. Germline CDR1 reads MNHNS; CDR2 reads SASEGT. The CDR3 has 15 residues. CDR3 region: CASSPGQGEGQPQHF. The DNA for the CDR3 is TGTGCCAGCAGCCCCGGACAGGGAGAGGGTCAGCCCCAGCATTTT.

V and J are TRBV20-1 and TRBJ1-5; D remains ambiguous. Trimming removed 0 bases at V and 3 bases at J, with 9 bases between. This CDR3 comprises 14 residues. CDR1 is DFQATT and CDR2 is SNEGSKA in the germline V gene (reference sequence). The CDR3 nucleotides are TGCAGTGCTAGAGAAGAATCGACCAATCAGCCCCAGCATTTT. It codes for CSAREESTNQPQHF.

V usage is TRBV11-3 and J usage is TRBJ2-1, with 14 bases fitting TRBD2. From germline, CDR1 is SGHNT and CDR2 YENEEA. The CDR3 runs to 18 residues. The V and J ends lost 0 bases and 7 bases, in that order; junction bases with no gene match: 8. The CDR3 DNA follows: TGTGCCAGCAGCTTAGATTCGGTGGGACTAGCGGGAGTTAATGAGCAGTTCTTC. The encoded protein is CASSLDSVGLAGVNEQFF.

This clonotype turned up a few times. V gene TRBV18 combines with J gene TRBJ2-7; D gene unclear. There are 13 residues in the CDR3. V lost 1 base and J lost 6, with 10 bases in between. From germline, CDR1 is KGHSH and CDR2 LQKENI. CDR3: CASSPQKSFEQYF. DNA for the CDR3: TGTGCCAGCTCACCACAAAAATCGTTCGAGCAGTACTTC.